Below, 7 T cell receptor beta chains from the same sample are listed, as sequenced in a study of blood T cell repertoires in COVID-19. TCRdb's copy holds only in-frame clones and misses some; the assay was immunoSEQ multiplex PCR. The table shows a few hundred thousand clones, with around 86% occurring only once. The sample consisted of peripheral blood. The receptors originated from a man aged 55 to 69 with acute or convalescent COVID-19.

This clone was observed a single time. CDR3 sequence reads: CASSHGLAGAGTGELFF. The CDR3 DNA is TGCGCCAGCAGCCACGGACTAGCGGGGGCGGGGACCGGGGAGCTGTTTTTT. The chain has TRBV5-1 and TRBJ2-2; the match to TRBD2 covers 13 bases. The CDR3 length is 17 residues. The ends lost 4 bases at V and 5 bases at J; junction bases unmatched: 8. CDR1 is SGHRS, CDR2 YFSETQ, per germline.

The gene calls are TRBV3-1 (or the pseudogene TRBV3-2) and TRBJ1-1, with a weak D call TRBD1 (5 bases). This CDR3 contains 15 residues. Germline CDR1 is LGHDT and CDR2 is YNNKEL (reference sequence). Trimming shortened V by 1 base and J by 1 base, and 10 bases separated the two germline ends. The CDR3 region is CASSQVGGTNTEAFF. DNA of the CDR3: TGTGCCAGCAGCCAAGTTGGGGGGACGAACACTGAAGCTTTCTTT.

V gene TRBV15 combines with J gene TRBJ1-1; TRBD1 matches 7 bases. Losses at the gene ends were 4 bases for V and 1 base for J; bases not matched to a gene: 3. CDR1 is LNHNV, CDR2 YYDKDF, per germline (reference sequence). The CDR3 totals 14 residues. The CDR3 DNA follows: TGTGCCACCAGCATACGGACAGGGAACACTGAAGCTTTCTTT. It encodes CATSIRTGNTEAFF.

This rearrangement joins TRBV9 to TRBJ2-2; D is possibly TRBD1 (5 bases). The germline V gene encodes CDR1 SGDLS and CDR2 YYNGEE. CDR3 length: 16 residues. V gave up 4 bases and J gave up 6 bases, with 19 bases separating them. The chain's CDR3 is CASSPRRGSWAGELFF. In nucleotides, the CDR3 is TGTGCCAGCAGCCCCCGAAGGGGATCTTGGGCCGGGGAGCTGTTTTTT.

V gene TRBV2 combines with J gene TRBJ2-7; D perhaps matches TRBD2 (6 bases). V lost 5 bases, J lost 4 bases, and 15 bases lay in between. The CDR3 has 14 residues. From germline, CDR1 is SNHLY and CDR2 FYNNEI. Written as DNA, the CDR3 is TGTGCCAGCAGTCCCCGTCAGGCGGGGTACGAGCAGTACTTC. Amino acid sequence: CASSPRQAGYEQYF.

The chain combines TRBV19 with TRBJ1-1; possibly TRBD1 for D (6 bases). Trimming pared 6 bases from V and 4 bases from J, leaving 15 bases between. Per the germline V gene, CDR1 is LNHDA and CDR2 is SQIVND (reference sequence). This CDR3 has 14 residues. The CDR3 spells CASSPTKGVTEAFF. In DNA form, the CDR3 reads TGTGCCAGTAGCCCGACCAAGGGGGTCACTGAAGCTTTCTTT.

The rearrangement uses TRBV6-6 and TRBJ1-1; 11 bases are a match to TRBD1. The CDR3 runs 16 residues. Germline CDR1 reads MNHNY; CDR2 reads SVGAGI (reference sequence). V lost 2 bases to trimming and J lost 1 base; unmatched junction nucleotides: 3. CDR3 region: CASSYGQGAPNTEAFF. CDR3 DNA: TGTGCCAGCAGTTACGGACAGGGGGCCCCGAACACTGAAGCTTTCTTT.